This T cell receptor (beta chain) was documented in a study of cytomegalovirus exposure and HLA in healthy donors. PCR amplification relied on 60 Vbeta primers (plus 13 Jbeta primers). Method: immunoSEQ multiplex PCR; TCRdb's copy keeps in-frame clones and lacks some. The sample table sets out about 210,000 clones. All the people who gave samples were healthy bone marrow donors. Germline assignment: CDR1 MNHNS and CDR2 SASEGT. CDR3 length: 15 amino acids. Losses at the gene ends were 2 bases for V and 7 bases for J; bases not matched to a gene: 5. The specimen sequenced was PBMCs. This TCR was sampled from a woman aged 25 to 39 in good health and CMV-seropositive. This chain connects TRBV6-1 to TRBJ1-6, with 7 bases lining up with TRBD1. CDR3 amino acids: CASSEYWDRNSPLHF. For the CDR3, the DNA is TGTGCCAGCAGTGAATATTGGGACAGAAATTCACCCCTCCACTTT.